This entry is about one T cell receptor (beta chain). The method was immunoSEQ multiplex PCR; TCRdb's version includes in-frame clones alone and lacks a portion of them. The table has fewer than 200,000 clones, about 94% seen once. Germline assignment: CDR1 SGHRS and CDR2 YFSETQ. The CDR3 sequence is 18 residues long. Trimming removed 2 bases from V and 2 bases from J; junction bases left unmatched: 12. These data originate in a study of control samples from healthy donors and cancer patients. Sequenced: blood. The chain combines TRBV5-1 with TRBJ2-7; 11 nucleotides line up with TRBD1. The receptor comes from a woman aged 60-75 years in good health. CDR3 in amino acids: CASSLPGQGAPQAYEQYF. The CDR3, as DNA: TGCGCCAGCAGCTTACCCGGACAGGGGGCCCCTCAAGCCTACGAGCAGTACTTC.